The entry below describes one T cell receptor (beta chain). These data originate in a study of CD8 T cells in Susac syndrome. RNA totalling about 0.45 to 1 ug underwent reverse transcription with random hexamers. TCRdb re-analysed the immunoSEQ multiplex PCR reads in MiXCR, keeping a single row per CDR3 protein. Of approximately 100,000 distinct CDR3 sequences listed, around 90% are singletons. This CDR3 comprises 12 residues. Germline V CDR1 and CDR2: MNHNY, SVGAGI (reference sequence). V lost 7 bases and J 5 bases, leaving 9 bases between the germline ends. V gene TRBV6-6 combines with J gene TRBJ2-1; D is perhaps TRBD1 or TRBD2 (5 bases each). The receptor's source is a human donor in good health. Material for sequencing was CD4+ T cells from PBMCs. The CDR3 here is CASKGRNNEQFF. CDR3 bases: TGTGCCAGCAAGGGACGGAACAATGAGCAGTTCTTC.